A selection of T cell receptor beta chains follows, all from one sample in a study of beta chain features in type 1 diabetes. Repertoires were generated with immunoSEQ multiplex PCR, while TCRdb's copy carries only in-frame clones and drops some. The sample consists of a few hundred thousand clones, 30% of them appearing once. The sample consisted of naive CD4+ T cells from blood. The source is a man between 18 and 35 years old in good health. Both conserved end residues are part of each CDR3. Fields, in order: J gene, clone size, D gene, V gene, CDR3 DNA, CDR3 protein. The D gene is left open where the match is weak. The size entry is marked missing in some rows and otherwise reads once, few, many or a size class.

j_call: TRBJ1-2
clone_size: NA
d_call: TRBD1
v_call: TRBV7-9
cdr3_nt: TGTGCCAGCAGCCGTACCGGGACAGGGAACTATGGCTACACCTTC
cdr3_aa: CASSRTGTGNYGYTF

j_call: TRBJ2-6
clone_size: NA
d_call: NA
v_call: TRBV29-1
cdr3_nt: TGCAGCGTTTTGGGGGCCTCTGGGGCCAACGTCCTGACTTTC
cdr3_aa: CSVLGASGANVLTF

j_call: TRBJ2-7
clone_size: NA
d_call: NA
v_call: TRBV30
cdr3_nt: TGTGCCTGGAGTCAGGGGCAGGAGATTCCCCTCTTC
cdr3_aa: CAWSQGQEIPLF

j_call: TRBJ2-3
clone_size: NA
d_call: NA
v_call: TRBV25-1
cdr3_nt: TGTGCCAGCAGTGAATCAGGGAGCGCAGATACGCAGTATTTT
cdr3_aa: CASSESGSADTQYF

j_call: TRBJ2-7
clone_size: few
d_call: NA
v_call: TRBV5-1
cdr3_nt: TGCGCCAGCAGCTTCGACAACTCCTACGAGCAGTACTTC
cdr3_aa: CASSFDNSYEQYF

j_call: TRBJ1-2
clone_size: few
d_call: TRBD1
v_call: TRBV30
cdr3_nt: TGTGCCTGGAGTGAGGGACAGGGGGACTATGGCTACACCTTC
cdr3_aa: CAWSEGQGDYGYTF

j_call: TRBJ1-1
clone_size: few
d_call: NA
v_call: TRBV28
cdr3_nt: TGTGCCAGCAGTCCTTCGGACAGGAACACTGAAGCTTTCTTT
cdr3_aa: CASSPSDRNTEAFF

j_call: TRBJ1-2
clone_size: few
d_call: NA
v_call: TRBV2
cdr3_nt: TGTGCCAGCAGTTATGTTGGGGATGGCTACACCTTC
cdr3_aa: CASSYVGDGYTF

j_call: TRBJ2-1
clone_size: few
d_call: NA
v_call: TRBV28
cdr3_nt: TGTGCCAGCAGAGTACTAGCCGGCTATGAGCAGTTCTTC
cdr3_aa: CASRVLAGYEQFF

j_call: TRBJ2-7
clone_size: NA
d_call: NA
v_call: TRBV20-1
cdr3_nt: TGCAGTGCTAGCCAGGGTTACGAGCAGTACTTC
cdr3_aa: CSASQGYEQYF

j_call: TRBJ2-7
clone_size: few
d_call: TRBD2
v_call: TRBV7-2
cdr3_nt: TGTGCCAGCAGCTCGACTAGCGGGAGCTCCTACGAGCAGTACTTC
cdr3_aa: CASSSTSGSSYEQYF

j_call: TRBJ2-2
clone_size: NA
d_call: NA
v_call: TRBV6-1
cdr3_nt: TGTGCCAGTTTTGACACGAACACCGGGGAGCTGTTTTTT
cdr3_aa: CASFDTNTGELFF

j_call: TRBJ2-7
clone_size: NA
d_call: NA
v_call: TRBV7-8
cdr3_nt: TGTGCGAGCCGCGGACTGGGAAACGACGAGCAGTACTTC
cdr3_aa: CASRGLGNDEQYF

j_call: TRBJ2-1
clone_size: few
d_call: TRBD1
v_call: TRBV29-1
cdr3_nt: TGCAGCGTTGGGGGGACAGCCGAGGCCTTTGGGCAGTTCTTC
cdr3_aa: CSVGGTAEAFGQFF

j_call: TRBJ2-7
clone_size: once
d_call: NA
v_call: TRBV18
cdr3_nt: TGTGCCAGCTCACCAGATGGCGAGCAGTACTTC
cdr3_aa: CASSPDGEQYF

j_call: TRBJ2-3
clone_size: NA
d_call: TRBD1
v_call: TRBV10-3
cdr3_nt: TGTGCCATCAGGGGGACAGTGACAGATACGCAGTATTTT
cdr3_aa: CAIRGTVTDTQYF

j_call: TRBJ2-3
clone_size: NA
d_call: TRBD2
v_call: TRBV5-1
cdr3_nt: TGCGCCAGCAGCTCAATAGCGGGAGGCACAGATACGCAGTATTTT
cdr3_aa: CASSSIAGGTDTQYF

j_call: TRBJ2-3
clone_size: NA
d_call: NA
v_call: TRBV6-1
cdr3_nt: TGTGCCAGCACAGTGGGTAGCACAGATACGCAGTATTTT
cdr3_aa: CASTVGSTDTQYF

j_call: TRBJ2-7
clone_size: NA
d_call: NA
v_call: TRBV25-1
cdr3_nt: TGTGCCAGCAGTGAATCAGGGGCCAGGGCCCACGAGCAGTACTTC
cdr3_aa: CASSESGARAHEQYF

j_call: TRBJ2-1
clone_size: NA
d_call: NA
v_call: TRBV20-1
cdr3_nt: TGCAGTGGCGTTGAGGGGTATGAGCAGTTCTTC
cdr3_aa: CSGVEGYEQFF

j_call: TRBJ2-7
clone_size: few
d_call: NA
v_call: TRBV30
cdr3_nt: TGTGCCTGGAGCCCTGGGGCTCACGAGCAGTACTTC
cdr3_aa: CAWSPGAHEQYF

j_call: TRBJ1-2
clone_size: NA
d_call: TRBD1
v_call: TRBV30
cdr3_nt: TGTGCCTGGAGTACACGACAGGGGGCAGGCTCTGGCTACACCTTC
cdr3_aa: CAWSTRQGAGSGYTF

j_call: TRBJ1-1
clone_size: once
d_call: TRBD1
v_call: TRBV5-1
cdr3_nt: TGCGCCAGCAGCATGACAGGGAGCACTGAAGCTTTCTTT
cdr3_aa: CASSMTGSTEAFF

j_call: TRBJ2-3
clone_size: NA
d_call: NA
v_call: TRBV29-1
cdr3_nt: TGCAGCGTTGAGCACTCGGGTGATACGCAGTATTTT
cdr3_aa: CSVEHSGDTQYF

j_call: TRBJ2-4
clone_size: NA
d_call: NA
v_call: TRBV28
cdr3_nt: TGTGCCAGCAGTCCCCGATGGGCCAAAAACATTCAGTACTTC
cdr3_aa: CASSPRWAKNIQYF

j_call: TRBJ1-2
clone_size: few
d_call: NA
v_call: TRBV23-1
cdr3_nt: TGCGCCAGCAGTCGGGACACCAAGGGAGGTCATGCTTACACCTTC
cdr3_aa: CASSRDTKGGHAYTF

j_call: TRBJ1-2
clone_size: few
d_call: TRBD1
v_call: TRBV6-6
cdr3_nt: TGTGCCAGCAGGGAGACAGGGGGCTCCTATGGCTACACCTTC
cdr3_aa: CASRETGGSYGYTF

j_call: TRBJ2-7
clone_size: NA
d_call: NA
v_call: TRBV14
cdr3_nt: TGTGCCAGCAGCCAAGGATTAGGGAGCGCCGGGTACGAGCAGTACTTC
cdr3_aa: CASSQGLGSAGYEQYF

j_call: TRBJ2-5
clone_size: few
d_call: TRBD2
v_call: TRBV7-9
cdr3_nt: TGTGCCAGCAAGGGGCTAGCGGACCTGCCAAAGGCCCAGTACTTC
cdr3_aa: CASKGLADLPKAQYF

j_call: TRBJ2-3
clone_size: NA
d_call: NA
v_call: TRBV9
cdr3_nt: TGTGCCAGCAGCGTACGTAGCACAGATACGCAGTATTTT
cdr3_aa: CASSVRSTDTQYF

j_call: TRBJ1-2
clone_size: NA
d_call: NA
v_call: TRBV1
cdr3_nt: TGCACCAGCAGCCAAGATAAACAGGGCTGCTATGGCTACACCTTC
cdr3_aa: CTSSQDKQGCYGYTF

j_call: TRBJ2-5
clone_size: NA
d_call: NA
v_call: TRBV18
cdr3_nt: TGTGCCAGCTCACCACCGTTAGCGGCTGGGGGAGAGACCCAGTACTTC
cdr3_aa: CASSPPLAAGGETQYF

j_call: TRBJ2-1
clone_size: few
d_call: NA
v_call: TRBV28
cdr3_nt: TGTGGTAGTGGGAGCTCCTACAATGAGCAGTTCTTC
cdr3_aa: CGSGSSYNEQFF

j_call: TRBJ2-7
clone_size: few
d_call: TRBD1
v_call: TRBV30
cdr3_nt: TGTGCCTGGACCCCCGACAGGGGAGCCTCCTACGAGCAGTACTTC
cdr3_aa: CAWTPDRGASYEQYF

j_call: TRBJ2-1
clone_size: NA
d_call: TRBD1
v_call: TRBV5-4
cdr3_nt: TGTGCCAGCAGCGGCCGGGACAGGGTCAACAATGAGCAGTTCTTC
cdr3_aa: CASSGRDRVNNEQFF

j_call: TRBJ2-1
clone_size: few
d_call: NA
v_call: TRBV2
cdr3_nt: TGTGCCAGCAGGGGTAGCGGTTCCTACAATGAGCAGTTCTTC
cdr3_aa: CASRGSGSYNEQFF

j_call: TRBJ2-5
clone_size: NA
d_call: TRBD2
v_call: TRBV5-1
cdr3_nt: TGCGCCAGCAGCTTGCAGACTAGCGGGGAAGAGACCCAGTACTTC
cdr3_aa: CASSLQTSGEETQYF

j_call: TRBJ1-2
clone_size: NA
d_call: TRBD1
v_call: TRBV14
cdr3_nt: TGTGCCAGCAGCCAACGGGACAGGGGCAACTATGGCTACACCTTC
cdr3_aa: CASSQRDRGNYGYTF

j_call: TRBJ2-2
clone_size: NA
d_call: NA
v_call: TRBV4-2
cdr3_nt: TGTGCCAGCAGCCAAGGGCCGGCCTTACATACCGGGGAGCTGTTTTTT
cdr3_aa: CASSQGPALHTGELFF

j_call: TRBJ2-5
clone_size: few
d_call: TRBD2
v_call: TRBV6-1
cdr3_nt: TGTGCCAGCAGTGTCCGGTCCCCGGGAGGACTGGAGACCCAGTACTTC
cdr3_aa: CASSVRSPGGLETQYF

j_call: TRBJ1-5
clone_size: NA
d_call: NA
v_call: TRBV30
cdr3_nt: TGTGCCTGGAGCAAAGCGGGGTTGAGCAATCAGCCCCAGCATTTT
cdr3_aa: CAWSKAGLSNQPQHF

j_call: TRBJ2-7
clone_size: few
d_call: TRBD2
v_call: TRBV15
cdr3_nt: TGTGCCACCAGCAGAGGACTTGCGGGAGGTCGCTACGAGCAGTACTTC
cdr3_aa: CATSRGLAGGRYEQYF

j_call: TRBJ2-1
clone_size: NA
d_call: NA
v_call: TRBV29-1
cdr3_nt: TGCAGCCCTGAAGGGAGCTCCTACAATGAGCAGTTCTTC
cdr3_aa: CSPEGSSYNEQFF

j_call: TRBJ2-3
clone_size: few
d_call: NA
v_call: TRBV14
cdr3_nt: TGTGCCAGCAGCCCGCTTGGGGGCACAGATACGCAGTATTTT
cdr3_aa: CASSPLGGTDTQYF

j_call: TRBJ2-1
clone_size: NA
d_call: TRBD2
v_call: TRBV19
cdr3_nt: TGTGCCAGTAACCCGGGACTAGCGGGGAACAATGAGCAGTTCTTC
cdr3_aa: CASNPGLAGNNEQFF

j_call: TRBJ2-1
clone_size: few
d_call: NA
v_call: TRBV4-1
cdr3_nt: TGCGCCAGCAGCCAAGAGCTAGCGCGTGAGCAGTTCTTC
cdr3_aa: CASSQELAREQFF

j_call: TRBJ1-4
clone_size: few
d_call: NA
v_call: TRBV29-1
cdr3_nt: TGCAGCGTTGTAGAGGGGAAGACTGAAAAACTGTTTTTT
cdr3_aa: CSVVEGKTEKLFF

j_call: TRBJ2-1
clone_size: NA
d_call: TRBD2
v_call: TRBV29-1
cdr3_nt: TGCAGCCCCGGGACTAGCGGGAATGAGCAGTTCTTC
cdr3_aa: CSPGTSGNEQFF

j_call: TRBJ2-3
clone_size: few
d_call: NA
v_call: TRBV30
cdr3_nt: TGTGCCTGGACGGGGCAACTCACAGATACGCAGTATTTT
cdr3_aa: CAWTGQLTDTQYF

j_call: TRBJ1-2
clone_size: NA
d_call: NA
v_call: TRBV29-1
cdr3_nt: TGCAGCGTTGTTGAACCGGGATACTATGGCTACACCTTC
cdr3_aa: CSVVEPGYYGYTF

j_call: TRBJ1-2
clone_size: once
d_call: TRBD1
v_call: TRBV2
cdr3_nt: TGTGCCAGCAGCCAGGGGGATAACTATGGCTACACCTTC
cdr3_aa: CASSQGDNYGYTF

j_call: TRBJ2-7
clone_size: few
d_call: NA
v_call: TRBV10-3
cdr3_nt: TGTGCCATCAGTGCCTCCGGGGGCGAGCAGTACTTC
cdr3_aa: CAISASGGEQYF

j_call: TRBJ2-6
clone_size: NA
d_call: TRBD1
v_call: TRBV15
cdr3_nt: TGTGCCACCAGCAGGAGGGACAGCCTCTCTGGGGCCAACGTCCTGACTTTC
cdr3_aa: CATSRRDSLSGANVLTF

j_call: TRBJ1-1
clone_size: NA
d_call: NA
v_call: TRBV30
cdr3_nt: TGTGCCTGGAGCGCGGAGTATGTATCTGAAGCTTTCTTT
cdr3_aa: CAWSAEYVSEAFF

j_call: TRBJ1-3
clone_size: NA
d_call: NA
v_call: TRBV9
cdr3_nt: TGTGCCAGCTCACTAGGGACTCCTGGAAACACCATATATTTT
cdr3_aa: CASSLGTPGNTIYF